This TCR beta chain emerged from a study of vaccination and CD4 T cells after COVID-19. General observations from the study: It was found that, in convalescent patients, 304 of 307 vaccine-specific clones were spike mono-reactive.

Treatment specified: approximately nine-day PBMC culture with coronavirus spike peptide pools or control peptides (ViraFEST assay). Upon completion of around eleven days of culture, CD4+ T cells were isolated via negative selection. Cultured CD4+ T cell DNA underwent sequencing with the Oncomine TCR Beta short-read assay. TCRdb reprocessed the PCR reads via MiXCR and lists one record per CDR3 protein. This table holds about 12,000 distinct CDR3 sequences, just under 75% found once. Trimming took 8 bases from V and 4 from J, leaving 11 bases between them. The length of the CDR3 is 13 residues. Germline CDR1 SNHLY, CDR2 FYNNEI. Of note for this clonotype: The target antigen is unknown.

The sequence was obtained from a human donor who had recovered from COVID-19. Input material: CD4+ T cells from blood, cultured in vitro. The gene calls are TRBV2 and TRBJ2-2; tentative D call: TRBD1 (7 bases). The CDR3 region has the DNA TGTGCCAGCTCCAGGGGGGCCACCGGGGAGCTGTTTTTT. Translated, it gives CASSRGATGELFF.